This TCR beta chain was sequenced in a study of T cell changes during pregnancy in multiple sclerosis. Clones were sequenced by immunoSEQ multiplex PCR, and TCRdb holds only the in-frame ones, with some missing. The data show just under 100,000 clones, approximately 94% seen once. The sequence derives from a female donor with multiple sclerosis, enrolled in a pregnancy study. The sequencing here drew on peripheral blood, taken after pregnancy.

The CDR3 bases are TGTGCCAGCAGCTCAGCTAGGAGGGCCAATCCCGCGCAGTTCTTC. Translating gives CASSSARRANPAQFF. The rearrangement joins TRBV7-2 to TRBJ2-1, with D tentatively TRBD2 (6 bases). The CDR3 is made up of 15 amino acids. Germline CDR1 and CDR2: SGHTA and FQGNSA. Trimming took off 4 bases at V and 12 bases at J, with 22 bases between the two ends.